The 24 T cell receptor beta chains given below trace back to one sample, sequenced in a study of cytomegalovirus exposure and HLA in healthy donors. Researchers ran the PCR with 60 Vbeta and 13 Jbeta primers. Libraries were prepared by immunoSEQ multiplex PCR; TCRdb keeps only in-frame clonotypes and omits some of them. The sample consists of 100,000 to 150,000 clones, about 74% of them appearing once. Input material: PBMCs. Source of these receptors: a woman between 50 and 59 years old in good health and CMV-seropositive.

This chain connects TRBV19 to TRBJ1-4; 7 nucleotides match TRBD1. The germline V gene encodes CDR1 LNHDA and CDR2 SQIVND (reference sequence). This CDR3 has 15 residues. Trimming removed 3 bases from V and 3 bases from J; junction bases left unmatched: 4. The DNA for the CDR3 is TGTGCCAGTAGTATCGGACAGGTCTCTAATGAAAAACTGTTTTTT. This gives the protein CASSIGQVSNEKLFF. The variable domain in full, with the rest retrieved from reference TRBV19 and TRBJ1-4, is DGGITQSPKYLFRKEGQNVTLSCEQNLNHDAMYWYRQDPGQGLRLIYYSQIVNDFQKGDIAEGYSVSREKKESFPLTVTSAQKNPTAFYLCASSIGQVSNEKLFFGSGTQLSVL.

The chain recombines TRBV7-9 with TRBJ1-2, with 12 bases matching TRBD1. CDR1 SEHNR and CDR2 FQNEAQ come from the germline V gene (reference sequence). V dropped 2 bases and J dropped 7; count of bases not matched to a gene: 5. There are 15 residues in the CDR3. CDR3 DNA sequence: TGTGCCAGCAGCTTACCCCGGGACAGGGGGCCTGGCTACACCTTC. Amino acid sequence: CASSLPRDRGPGYTF.

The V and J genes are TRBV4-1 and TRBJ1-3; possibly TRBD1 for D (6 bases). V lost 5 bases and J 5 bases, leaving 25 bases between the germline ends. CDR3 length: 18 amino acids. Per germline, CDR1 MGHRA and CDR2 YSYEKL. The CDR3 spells CASSSIVRTGTFRNTIYF. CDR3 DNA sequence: TGCGCCAGCAGCTCCATAGTTCGGACCGGGACATTTAGAAACACCATATATTTT.

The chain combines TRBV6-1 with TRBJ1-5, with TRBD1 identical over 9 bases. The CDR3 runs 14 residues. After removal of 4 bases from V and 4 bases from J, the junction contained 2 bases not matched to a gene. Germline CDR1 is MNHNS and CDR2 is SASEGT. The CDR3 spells CASSGGQGNQPQHF. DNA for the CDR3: TGTGCCAGCAGTGGAGGACAGGGGAATCAGCCCCAGCATTTT.

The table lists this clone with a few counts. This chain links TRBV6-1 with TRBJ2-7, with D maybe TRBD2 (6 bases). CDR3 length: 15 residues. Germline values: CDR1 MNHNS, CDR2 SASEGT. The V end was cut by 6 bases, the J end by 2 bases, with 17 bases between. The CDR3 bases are TGTGCCAGCAGAGCCCCGGGAGTCGCCGCCTACGAGCAGTACTTC. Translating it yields CASRAPGVAAYEQYF.

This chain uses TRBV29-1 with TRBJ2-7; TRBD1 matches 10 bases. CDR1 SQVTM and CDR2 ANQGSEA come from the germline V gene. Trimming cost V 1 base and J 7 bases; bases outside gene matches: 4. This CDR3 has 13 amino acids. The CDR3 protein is CSVEGQGAWEQYF. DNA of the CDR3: TGCAGCGTTGAAGGACAGGGGGCTTGGGAGCAGTACTTC.

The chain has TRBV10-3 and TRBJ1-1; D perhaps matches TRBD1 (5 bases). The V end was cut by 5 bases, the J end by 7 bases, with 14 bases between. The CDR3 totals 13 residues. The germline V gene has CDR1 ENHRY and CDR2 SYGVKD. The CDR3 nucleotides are TGTGCCATCAGTACTATTCAGGGTCATGAAGCTTTCTTT. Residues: CAISTIQGHEAFF.

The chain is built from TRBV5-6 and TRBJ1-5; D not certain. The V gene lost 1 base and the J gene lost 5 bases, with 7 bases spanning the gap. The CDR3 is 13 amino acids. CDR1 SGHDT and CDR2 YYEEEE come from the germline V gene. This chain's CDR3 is CASSLSGDQPQHF. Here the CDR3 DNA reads TGTGCCAGCAGCTTGAGCGGGGATCAGCCCCAGCATTTT.

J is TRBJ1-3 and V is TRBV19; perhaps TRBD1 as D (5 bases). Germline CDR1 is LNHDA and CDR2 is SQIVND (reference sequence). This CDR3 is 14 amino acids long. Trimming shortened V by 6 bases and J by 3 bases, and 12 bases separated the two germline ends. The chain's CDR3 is CASRGTPDGNTIYF. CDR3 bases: TGTGCCAGTAGAGGGACTCCCGATGGAAACACCATATATTTT.

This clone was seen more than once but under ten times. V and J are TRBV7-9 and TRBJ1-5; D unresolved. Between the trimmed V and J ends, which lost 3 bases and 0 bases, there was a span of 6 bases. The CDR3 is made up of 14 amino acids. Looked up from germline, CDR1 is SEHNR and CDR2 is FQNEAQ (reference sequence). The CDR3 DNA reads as TGTGCCAGCAGCTTCGGGTATAGCAATCAGCCCCAGCATTTT. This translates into CASSFGYSNQPQHF.

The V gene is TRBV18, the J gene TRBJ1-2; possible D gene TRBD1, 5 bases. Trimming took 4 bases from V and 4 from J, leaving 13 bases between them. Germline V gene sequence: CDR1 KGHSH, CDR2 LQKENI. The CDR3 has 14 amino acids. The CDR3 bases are TGTGCCAGCTCACTACTGGACAAAACCTATGGCTACACCTTC. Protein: CASSLLDKTYGYTF.

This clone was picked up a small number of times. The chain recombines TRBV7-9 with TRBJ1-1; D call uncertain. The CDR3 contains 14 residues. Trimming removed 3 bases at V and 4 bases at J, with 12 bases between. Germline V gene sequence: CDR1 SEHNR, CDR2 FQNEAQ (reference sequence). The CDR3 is CASSFGPPSTEAFF. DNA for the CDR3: TGTGCCAGCAGCTTTGGGCCGCCTTCCACTGAAGCTTTCTTT. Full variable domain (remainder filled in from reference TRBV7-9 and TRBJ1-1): DTGVSQNPRHKITKRGQNVTFRCDPISEHNRLYWYRQTLGQGPEFLTYFQNEAQLEKSRLLSDRFSAERPKGSFSTLEIQRTEQGDSAMYLCASSFGPPSTEAFFGQGTRLTVV.

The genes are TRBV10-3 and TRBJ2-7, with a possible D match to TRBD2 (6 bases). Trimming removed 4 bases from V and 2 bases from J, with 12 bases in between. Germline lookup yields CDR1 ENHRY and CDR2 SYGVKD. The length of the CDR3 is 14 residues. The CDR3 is CAISGIGGAYEQYF. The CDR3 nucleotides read TGTGCCATCAGTGGAATAGGCGGGGCCTACGAGCAGTACTTC.

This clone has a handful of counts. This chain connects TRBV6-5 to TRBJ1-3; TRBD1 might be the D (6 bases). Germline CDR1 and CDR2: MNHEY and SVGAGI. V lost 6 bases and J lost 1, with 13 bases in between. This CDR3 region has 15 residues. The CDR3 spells CASSLGGLSGNTIYF. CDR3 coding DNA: TGTGCCAGCAGCCTCGGGGGGCTATCTGGAAACACCATATATTTT.

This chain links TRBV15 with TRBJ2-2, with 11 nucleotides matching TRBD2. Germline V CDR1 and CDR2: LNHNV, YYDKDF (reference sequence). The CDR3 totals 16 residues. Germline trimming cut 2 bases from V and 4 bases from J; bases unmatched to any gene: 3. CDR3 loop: CATSRTSGGSTGELFF. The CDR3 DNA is TGTGCCACCAGCAGAACTAGCGGGGGTTCCACCGGGGAGCTGTTTTTT.

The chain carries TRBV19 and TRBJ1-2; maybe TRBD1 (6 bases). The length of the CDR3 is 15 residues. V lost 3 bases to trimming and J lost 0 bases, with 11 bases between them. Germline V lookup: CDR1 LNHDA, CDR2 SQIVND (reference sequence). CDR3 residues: CASSISDSSNYGYTF. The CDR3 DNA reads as TGTGCCAGTAGTATCTCGGACAGTTCTAACTATGGCTACACCTTC.

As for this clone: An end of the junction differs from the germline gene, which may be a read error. CDR3 amino acids: CASSPLVSAQCYF. CDR3 in DNA: TGCGCCAGCAGCCCCCTTGTGTCTGCCCAATGCTACTTC. The chain employs TRBV4-1 and TRBJ1-2; D uncertain. This CDR3 has 13 amino acids. Germline values: CDR1 MGHRA, CDR2 YSYEKL.

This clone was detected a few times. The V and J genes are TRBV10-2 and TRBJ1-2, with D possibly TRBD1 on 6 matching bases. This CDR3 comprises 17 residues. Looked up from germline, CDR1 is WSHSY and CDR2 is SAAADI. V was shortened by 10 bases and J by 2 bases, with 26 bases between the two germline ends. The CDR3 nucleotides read TGCGCCACCTCTCTCCGAGGACAGCAGTCCGGGAACTATGGCTACACCTTC. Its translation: CATSLRGQQSGNYGYTF.

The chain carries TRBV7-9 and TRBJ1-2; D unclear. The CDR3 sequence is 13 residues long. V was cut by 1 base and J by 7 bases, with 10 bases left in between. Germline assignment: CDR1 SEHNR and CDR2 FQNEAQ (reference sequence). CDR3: CASSLGAPPGYTF. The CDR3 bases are TGTGCCAGCAGCTTAGGGGCACCGCCTGGCTACACCTTC.

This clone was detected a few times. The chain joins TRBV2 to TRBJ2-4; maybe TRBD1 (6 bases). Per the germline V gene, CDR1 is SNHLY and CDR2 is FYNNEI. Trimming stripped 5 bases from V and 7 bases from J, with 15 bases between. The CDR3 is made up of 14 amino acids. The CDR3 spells CASSPNAGVNIQYF. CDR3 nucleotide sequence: TGTGCCAGCAGTCCTAACGCAGGGGTCAACATTCAGTACTTC.

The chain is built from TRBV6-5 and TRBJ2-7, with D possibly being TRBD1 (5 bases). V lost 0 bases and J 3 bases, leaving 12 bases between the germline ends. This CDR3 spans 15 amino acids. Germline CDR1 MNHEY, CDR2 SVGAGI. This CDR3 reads CASSYSAGMNYEQYF. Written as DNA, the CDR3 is TGTGCCAGCAGTTACTCGGCAGGGATGAACTACGAGCAGTACTTC.

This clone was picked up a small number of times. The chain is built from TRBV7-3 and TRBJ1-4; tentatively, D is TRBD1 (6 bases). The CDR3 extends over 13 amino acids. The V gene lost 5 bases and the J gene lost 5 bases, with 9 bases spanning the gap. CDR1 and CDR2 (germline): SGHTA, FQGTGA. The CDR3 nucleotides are TGTGCCAGCAGCCCCGGACAGAATGAAAAACTGTTTTTT. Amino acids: CASSPGQNEKLFF.

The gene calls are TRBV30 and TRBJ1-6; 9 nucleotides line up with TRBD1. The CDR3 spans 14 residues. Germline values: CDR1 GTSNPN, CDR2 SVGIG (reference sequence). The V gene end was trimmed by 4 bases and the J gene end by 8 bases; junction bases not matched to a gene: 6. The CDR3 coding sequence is TGTGCCTGGACCCCGGGACAGGGATATTCACCCCTCCACTTT. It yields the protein CAWTPGQGYSPLHF.

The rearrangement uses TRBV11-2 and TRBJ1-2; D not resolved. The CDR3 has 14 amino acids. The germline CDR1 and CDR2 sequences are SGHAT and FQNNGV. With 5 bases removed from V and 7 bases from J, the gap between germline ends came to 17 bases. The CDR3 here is CASSARQTHGGYTF. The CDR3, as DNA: TGTGCCAGCAGCGCTAGGCAGACCCATGGTGGCTACACCTTC. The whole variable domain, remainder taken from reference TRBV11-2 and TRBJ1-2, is EAGVAQSPRYKIIEKRQSVAFWCNPISGHATLYWYQQILGQGPKLLIQFQNNGVVDDSQLPKDRFSAERLKGVDSTLKIQPAKLEDSAVYLCASSARQTHGGYTFGSGTRLTVV.